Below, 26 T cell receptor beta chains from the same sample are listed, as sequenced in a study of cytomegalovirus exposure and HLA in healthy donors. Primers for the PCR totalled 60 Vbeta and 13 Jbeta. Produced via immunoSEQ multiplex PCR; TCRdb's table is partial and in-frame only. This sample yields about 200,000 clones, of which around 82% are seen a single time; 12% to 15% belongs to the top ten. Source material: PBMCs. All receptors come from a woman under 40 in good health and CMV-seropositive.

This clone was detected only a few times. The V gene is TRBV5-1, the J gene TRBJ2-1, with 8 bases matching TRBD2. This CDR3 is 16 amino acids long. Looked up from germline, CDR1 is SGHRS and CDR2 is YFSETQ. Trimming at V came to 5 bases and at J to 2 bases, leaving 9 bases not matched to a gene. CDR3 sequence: CASSREGLEAYNEQFF. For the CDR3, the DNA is TGCGCCAGCAGTCGGGAGGGGCTAGAGGCCTACAATGAGCAGTTCTTC.

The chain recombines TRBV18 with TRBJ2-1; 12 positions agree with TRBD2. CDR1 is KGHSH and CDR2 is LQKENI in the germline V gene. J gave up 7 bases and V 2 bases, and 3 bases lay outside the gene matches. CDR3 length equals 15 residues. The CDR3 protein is CASSPSSGGVNEQFF. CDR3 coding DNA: TGTGCCAGCTCACCATCTAGCGGGGGGGTTAATGAGCAGTTCTTC.

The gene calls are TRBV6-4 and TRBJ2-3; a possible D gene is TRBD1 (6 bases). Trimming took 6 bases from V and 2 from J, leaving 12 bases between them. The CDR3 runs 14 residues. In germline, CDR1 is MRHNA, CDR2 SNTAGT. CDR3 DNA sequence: TGTGCCAGCAGCCCACAGGGAACCACAGATACGCAGTATTTT. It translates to CASSPQGTTDTQYF.

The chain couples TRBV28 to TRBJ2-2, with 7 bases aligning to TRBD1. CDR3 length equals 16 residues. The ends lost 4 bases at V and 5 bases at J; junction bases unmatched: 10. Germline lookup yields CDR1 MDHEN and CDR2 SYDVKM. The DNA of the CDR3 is TGTGCCAGCAGTTCGACAGGGATGGAAGGAACCGGGGAGCTGTTTTTT. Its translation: CASSSTGMEGTGELFF.

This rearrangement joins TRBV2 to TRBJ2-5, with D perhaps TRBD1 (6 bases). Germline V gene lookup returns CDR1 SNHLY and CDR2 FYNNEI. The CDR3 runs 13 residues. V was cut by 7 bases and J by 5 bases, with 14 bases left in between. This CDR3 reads CASNWGREETQYF. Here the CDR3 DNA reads TGTGCCAGCAACTGGGGGCGCGAGGAGACCCAGTACTTC.

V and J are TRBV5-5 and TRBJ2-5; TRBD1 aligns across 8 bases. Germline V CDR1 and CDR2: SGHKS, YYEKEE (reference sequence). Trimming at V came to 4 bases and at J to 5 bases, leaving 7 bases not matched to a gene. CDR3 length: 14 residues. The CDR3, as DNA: TGTGCCAGCAGCCCGGACAGGGTTCTTGAGACCCAGTACTTC. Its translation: CASSPDRVLETQYF.

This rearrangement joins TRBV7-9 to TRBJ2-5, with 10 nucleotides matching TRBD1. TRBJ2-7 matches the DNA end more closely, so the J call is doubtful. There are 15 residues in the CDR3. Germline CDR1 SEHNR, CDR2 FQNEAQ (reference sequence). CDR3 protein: CASSIRDRGGYEQYF. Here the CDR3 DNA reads TGTGCCAGCAGCATCCGGGACAGGGGCGGGTACGAGCAGTACTTC.

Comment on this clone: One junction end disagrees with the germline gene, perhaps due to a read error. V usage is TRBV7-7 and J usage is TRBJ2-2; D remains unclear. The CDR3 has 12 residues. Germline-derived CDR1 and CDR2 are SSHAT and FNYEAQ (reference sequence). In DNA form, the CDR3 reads TGTGCTAGCAGCCCCGGGACCGGGGAGCTGTTTTTT. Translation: CASSPGTGELFF.

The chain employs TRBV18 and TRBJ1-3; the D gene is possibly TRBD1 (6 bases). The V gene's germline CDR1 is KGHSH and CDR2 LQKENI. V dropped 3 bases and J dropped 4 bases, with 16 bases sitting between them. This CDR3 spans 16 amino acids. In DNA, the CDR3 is TGTGCCAGCTCACCGTTCGAAGCAGGGGCAGGAAACACCATATATTTT. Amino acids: CASSPFEAGAGNTIYF.

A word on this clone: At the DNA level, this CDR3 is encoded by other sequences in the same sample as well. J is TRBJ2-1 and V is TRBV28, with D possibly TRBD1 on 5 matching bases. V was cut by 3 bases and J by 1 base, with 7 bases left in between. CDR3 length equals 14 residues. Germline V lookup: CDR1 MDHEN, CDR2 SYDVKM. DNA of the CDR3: TGTGCCAGCAGTTTGCACAGGTCCTACAATGAGCAGTTCTTC. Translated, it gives CASSLHRSYNEQFF.

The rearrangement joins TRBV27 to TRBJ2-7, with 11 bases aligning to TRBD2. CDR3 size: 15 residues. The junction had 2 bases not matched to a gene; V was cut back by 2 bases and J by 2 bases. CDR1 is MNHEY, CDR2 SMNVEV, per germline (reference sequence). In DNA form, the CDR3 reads TGTGCCAGCAGTTTACATAGCGGGAGGGCCTACGAGCAGTACTTC. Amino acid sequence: CASSLHSGRAYEQYF.

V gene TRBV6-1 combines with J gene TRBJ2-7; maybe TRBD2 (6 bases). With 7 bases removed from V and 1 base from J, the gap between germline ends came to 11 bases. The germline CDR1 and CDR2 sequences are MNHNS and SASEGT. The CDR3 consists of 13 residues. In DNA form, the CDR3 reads TGTGCCAGCAACCTCGGAGGGTCCTACGAGCAGTACTTC. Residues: CASNLGGSYEQYF.

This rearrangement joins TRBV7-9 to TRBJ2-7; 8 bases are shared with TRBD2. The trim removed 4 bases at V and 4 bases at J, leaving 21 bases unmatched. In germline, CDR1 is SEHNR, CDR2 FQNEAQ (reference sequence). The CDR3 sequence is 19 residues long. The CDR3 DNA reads TGTGCCAGCAGCTCCGGGACTAGTCAAGTTTCCCAACCACCTTACGAGCAGTACTTC. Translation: CASSSGTSQVSQPPYEQYF.

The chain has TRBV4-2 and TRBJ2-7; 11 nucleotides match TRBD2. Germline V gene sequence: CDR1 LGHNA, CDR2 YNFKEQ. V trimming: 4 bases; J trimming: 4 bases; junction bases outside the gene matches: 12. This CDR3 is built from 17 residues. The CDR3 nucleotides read TGTGCCAGCAGCCCGATTGCTTCTAGCGGGAGGATTTACGAGCAGTACTTC. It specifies CASSPIASSGRIYEQYF.

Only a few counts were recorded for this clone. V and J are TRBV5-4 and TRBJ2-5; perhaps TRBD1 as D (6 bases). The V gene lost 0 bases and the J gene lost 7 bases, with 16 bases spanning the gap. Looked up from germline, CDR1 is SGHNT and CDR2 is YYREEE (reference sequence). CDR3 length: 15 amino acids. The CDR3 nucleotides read TGTGCCAGCAGCTTGGAGCAGGGGCCTTTGGGGACCCAGTACTTC. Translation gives CASSLEQGPLGTQYF. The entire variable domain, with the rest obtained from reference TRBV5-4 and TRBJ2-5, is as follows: ETGVTQSPTHLIKTRGQQVTLRCSSQSGHNTVSWYQQALGQGPQFIFQYYREEENGRGNFPPRFSGLQFPNYSSELNVNALELDDSALYLCASSLEQGPLGTQYFGPGTRLLVL.

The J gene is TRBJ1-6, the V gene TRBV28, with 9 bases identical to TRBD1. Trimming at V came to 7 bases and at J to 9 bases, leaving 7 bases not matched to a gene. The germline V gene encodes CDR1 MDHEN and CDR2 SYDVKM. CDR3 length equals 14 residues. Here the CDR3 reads CASKTGGGSSPLHF. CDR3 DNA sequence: TGTGCCAGCAAAACAGGGGGCGGCAGTTCACCCCTCCACTTT.

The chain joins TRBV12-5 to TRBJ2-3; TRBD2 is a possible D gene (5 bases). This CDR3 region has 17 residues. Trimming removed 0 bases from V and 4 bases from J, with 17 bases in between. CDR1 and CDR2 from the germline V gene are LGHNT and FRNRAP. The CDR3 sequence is CASGLVSGLISADTQYF. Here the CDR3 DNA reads TGTGCTAGTGGTTTGGTAAGCGGATTGATTAGCGCAGATACGCAGTATTTT. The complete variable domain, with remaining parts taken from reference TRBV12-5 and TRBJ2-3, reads DARVTQTPRHKVTEMGQEVTMRCQPILGHNTVFWYRQTMMQGLELLAYFRNRAPLDDSGMPKDRFSAEMPDATLATLKIQPSEPRDSAVYFCASGLVSGLISADTQYFGPGTRLTVL.

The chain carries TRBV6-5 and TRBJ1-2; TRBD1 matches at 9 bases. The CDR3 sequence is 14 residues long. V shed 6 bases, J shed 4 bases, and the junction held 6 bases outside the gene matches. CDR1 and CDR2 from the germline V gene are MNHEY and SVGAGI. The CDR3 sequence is CASSRGQGGYGYTF. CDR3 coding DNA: TGTGCCAGCAGCCGGGGACAGGGCGGCTATGGCTACACCTTC.

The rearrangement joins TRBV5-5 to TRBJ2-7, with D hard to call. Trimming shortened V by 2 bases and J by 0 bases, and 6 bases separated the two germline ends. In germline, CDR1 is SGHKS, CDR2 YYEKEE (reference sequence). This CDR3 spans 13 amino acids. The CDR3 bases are TGTGCCAGCAGCTTTGCGAGCTCCTACGAGCAGTACTTC. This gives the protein CASSFASSYEQYF.

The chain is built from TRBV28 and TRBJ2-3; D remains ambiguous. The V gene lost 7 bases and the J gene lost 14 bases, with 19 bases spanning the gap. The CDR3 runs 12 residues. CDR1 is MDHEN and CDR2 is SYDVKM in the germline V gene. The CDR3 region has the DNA TGTGCCAGCATAGGAGACCAGAGGAACGCGTATTTT. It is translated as CASIGDQRNAYF. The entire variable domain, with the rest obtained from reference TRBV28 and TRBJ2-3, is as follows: DVKVTQSSRYLVKRTGEKVFLECVQDMDHENMFWYRQDPGLGLRLIYFSYDVKMKEKGDIPEGYSVSREKKERFSLILESASTNQTSMYLCASIGDQRNAYFGPGTRLTVL.

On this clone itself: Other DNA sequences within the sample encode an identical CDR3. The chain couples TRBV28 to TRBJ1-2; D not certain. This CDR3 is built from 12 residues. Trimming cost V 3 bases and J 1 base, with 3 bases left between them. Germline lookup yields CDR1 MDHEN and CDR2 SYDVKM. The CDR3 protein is CASSFSNYGYTF. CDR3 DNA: TGTGCCAGCAGTTTTAGTAACTATGGCTACACCTTC.

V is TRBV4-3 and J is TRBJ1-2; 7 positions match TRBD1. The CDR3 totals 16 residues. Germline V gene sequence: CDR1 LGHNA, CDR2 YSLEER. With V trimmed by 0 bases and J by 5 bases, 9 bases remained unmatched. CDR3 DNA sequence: TGCGCCAGCAGCCAAGAGTCAGCAGGGGGGATTTATGGCTACACCTTC. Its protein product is CASSQESAGGIYGYTF.

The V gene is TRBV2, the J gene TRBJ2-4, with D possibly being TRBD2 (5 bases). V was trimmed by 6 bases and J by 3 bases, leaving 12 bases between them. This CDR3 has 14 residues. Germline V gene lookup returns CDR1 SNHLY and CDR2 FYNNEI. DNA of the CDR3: TGTGCCAGCAGACTAGGCTTTGACAAAAACATTCAGTACTTC. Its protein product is CASRLGFDKNIQYF.

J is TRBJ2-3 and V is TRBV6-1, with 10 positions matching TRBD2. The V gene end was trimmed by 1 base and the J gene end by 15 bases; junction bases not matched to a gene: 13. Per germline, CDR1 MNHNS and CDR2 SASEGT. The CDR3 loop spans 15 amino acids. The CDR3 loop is CASSEGVGGLAGAYF. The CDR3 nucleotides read TGTGCCAGCAGTGAAGGGGTCGGTGGGCTAGCGGGGGCATATTTT.

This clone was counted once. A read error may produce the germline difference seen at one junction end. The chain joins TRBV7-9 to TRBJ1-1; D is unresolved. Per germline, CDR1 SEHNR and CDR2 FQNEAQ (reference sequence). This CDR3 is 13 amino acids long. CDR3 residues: CSSSSGLNTEAFF. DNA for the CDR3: TGTTCCAGCAGTTCTGGGCTGAACACTGAAGCTTTCTTT.

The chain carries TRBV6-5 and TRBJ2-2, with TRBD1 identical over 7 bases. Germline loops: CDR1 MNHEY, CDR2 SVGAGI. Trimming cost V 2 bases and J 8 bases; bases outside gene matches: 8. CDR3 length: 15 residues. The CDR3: CASSYTNRGSGELFF. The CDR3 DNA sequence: TGTGCCAGCAGTTACACTAACAGGGGATCGGGGGAGCTGTTTTTT.